The T cell receptor (beta chain) under discussion was sequenced for a study of blood T cell repertoires in COVID-19. About the research overall: Sites in the United States, Italy and Spain provided acute and convalescent COVID-19 samples. PBMCs, B-cell-depleted T cells, or T cells were the source of the cDNA or gDNA that made up the material.

As handled by the study authors: Amplification with reference gene primers provided the estimates of nucleated cell counts. Profiled with immunoSEQ multiplex PCR; TCRdb holds only in-frame clones, not every one. V and J calls and clone size are as listed in that table; D and trimming were resolved from the DNA. The top ten hold roughly 9.1% of the sample, which has some 150,000 clones, about 76% seen once. Germline V CDR1 and CDR2: MDHEN, SYDVKM. This CDR3 spans 13 amino acids. Germline trimming cut 7 bases from V and 5 bases from J; bases unmatched to any gene: 5. This chain uses TRBV28 with TRBJ2-7; 10 bases map to TRBD1. Source material: peripheral blood. The clonotype originates from an older woman with active or convalescent COVID-19. The CDR3 spells CASTRQGADEQYF. CDR3 nucleotide sequence: TGTGCCAGCACCAGACAGGGGGCTGACGAGCAGTACTTC.